This is a list of T cell receptor beta chains from one sample in a study of yellow fever vaccine responses in identical twins. TCRdb redid the calling of the RT-PCR reads with MiXCR, one entry per CDR3 protein. The sample consists of about 3,800 distinct CDR3 sequences, almost 90% of them appearing once. Sequenced here: T cells from blood (PBMCs), unsorted or a sorted subset (not recorded which), sampled before or after yellow fever vaccination (not recorded which). All receptors derive from a woman under 30 who received the yellow fever vaccine. The CDR3 runs from the conserved cysteine through the conserved F or W. A D gene is named only where the DNA matches it firmly. Clone size, where shown, is once, few, many, or a class for clones that have expanded.

TRBV13	.	.	TRBJ2-3	TGTGCCAGCAGGCCTACAGGGACTAGCACAGATACGCAGTATTTT	CASRPTGTSTDTQYF
TRBV29-1	.	.	TRBJ2-7	TGCAGCGCCCAAGACAGCTACGAGCAGTACTTC	CSAQDSYEQYF
TRBV21-1	.	.	TRBJ2-7	TGTGCCAGGAGAAGGGACAGGGTGGACTTC	CARRRDRVDF
TRBV10-1	.	.	TRBJ2-7	TGCGCCAGCCAACGGGGAGGATCTGACTACGAGCAGTACTTC	CASQRGGSDYEQYF
TRBV2	TRBD1	few	TRBJ2-5	TGTGCCAGCAGTCCCCGGGACAGGGCCAAAGAGACCCAGTACTTC	CASSPRDRAKETQYF
TRBV4-2	.	once	TRBJ2-6	TGTGCCAGCAGCCCAGGGTCTGGGGCCAACGTCCTGACTTTC	CASSPGSGANVLTF
TRBV9	.	.	TRBJ1-1	TGTGCCAGCAGTGTAGGTATGAACACTGAAGCTTTCTTT	CASSVGMNTEAFF
TRBV4-1	.	.	TRBJ1-2	TGCGCCAGCAGCCAAGCCAGGTCCCGATATGGCTACACCTTC	CASSQARSRYGYTF
TRBV4-2	.	.	TRBJ1-1	TGTGCCAGCAGCCACTACCCGGACGAAGGAATGAACACTGAAGCTTTCTTT	CASSHYPDEGMNTEAFF
TRBV6-1	TRBD1	.	TRBJ1-5	TGTGCCAGCAGACCACAGGGGGCCAGCAATCAGCCCCAGCATTTT	CASRPQGASNQPQHF
TRBV29-1	TRBD2	once	TRBJ2-7	TGCAGCGCCGTAGCGGGAGGCAAGTCCTACGAGCAGTACTTC	CSAVAGGKSYEQYF
TRBV10-3	TRBD1	.	TRBJ2-1	TGTGCCATCAGTGAGTCGGGACAGGCCCTGAATGAGCAGTTCTTC	CAISESGQALNEQFF
TRBV2	.	.	TRBJ1-5	TGTGCCAGCAGTGAAACAAGCCCCAGTCAGCCCCAGCATTTT	CASSETSPSQPQHF
TRBV19	.	.	TRBJ2-1	TGTGCCAGTAGTATGACTAGTTACAATGAGCAGTTCTTC	CASSMTSYNEQFF
TRBV29-1	TRBD1	.	TRBJ2-7	TGCAGCGCGACAGGGGGTGAGTCCTACGAGCAGTACTTC	CSATGGESYEQYF
TRBV11-1	.	.	TRBJ1-4	TGTGCCAGCACCGCCGGCCGGCCAACTAATGAAAAACTGTTTTTT	CASTAGRPTNEKLFF
TRBV6-5	.	.	TRBJ1-4	TGTGCCAGCAGTTACACGGACCCTAGCGCAACTAATGAAAAACTGTTTTTT	CASSYTDPSATNEKLFF
TRBV20-1	.	.	TRBJ1-2	TGCAGTGCTAGCTTAAACATGTTTAACTATGGCTACACCTTC	CSASLNMFNYGYTF
TRBV7-1	TRBD2	.	TRBJ2-1	TGTGCCAGCAGCTCTGGGACTAGTACCGATGAGCAGTTCTTC	CASSSGTSTDEQFF
TRBV3-1	.	.	TRBJ2-1	TGTGCCAGCAGCCTCACTATGACTTCCTACAATGAGCAGTTCTTC	CASSLTMTSYNEQFF
TRBV11-3	.	.	TRBJ2-7	TGTGCCAGCAGCTACAATCCATGGACACCGAGCTCCTACGAGCAGTACTTC	CASSYNPWTPSSYEQYF
TRBV20-1	TRBD2	.	TRBJ2-1	TGCAGTGCTAGAGACCGGACTAGCGTGGTCAATGAGCAGTTCTTC	CSARDRTSVVNEQFF
TRBV29-1	TRBD2	.	TRBJ2-7	TGCAGCGTTGAGAGCGGTAGCGGGGGGCAGAGGCAGTACTTC	CSVESGSGGQRQYF
TRBV6-5	.	.	TRBJ2-3	TGTGCCAGCAGTTCGACGATAGATACGCAGTATTTT	CASSSTIDTQYF
TRBV11-1	.	.	TRBJ2-7	TGTGCCAGCAGGGAGGGAGATCCCTACGAGCAGTACTTC	CASREGDPYEQYF
TRBV25-1	.	.	TRBJ2-2	TGTGCCAGCAGTACCGGAGGTAGCGTGACCGGGGAGCTGTTTTTT	CASSTGGSVTGELFF
TRBV4-2	.	once	TRBJ2-7	TGTGCCAGCAGCCAAGGTCCCTACGAGCAGTACTTC	CASSQGPYEQYF
TRBV29-1	.	once	TRBJ2-7	TGCAGCGTGGGACTGTCCTACGAGCAGTACTTC	CSVGLSYEQYF
TRBV5-1	.	.	TRBJ2-3	TGCGCCAGCAGCGCGGGACAGCTCACAGATACGCAGTATTTT	CASSAGQLTDTQYF
TRBV5-1	.	.	TRBJ2-5	TGCGCCAGCACCGACCTTGGGAAATCGGAGACCCAGTACTTC	CASTDLGKSETQYF
TRBV7-9	.	.	TRBJ1-3	TGTGCCAGCAGCTCCCTCCGCTCTGGAAACACCATATATTTT	CASSSLRSGNTIYF
TRBV15	.	.	TRBJ1-1	TGTGCCACCAGTCCAGGGTACACTGAAGCTTTCTTT	CATSPGYTEAFF
TRBV11-3	.	.	TRBJ1-6	TGTGCCAGCAGCTCATCGACTGCGAGCTCCTATAATTCACCCCTCCACTTT	CASSSSTASSYNSPLHF
TRBV4-1	.	.	TRBJ1-4	TGCGCCAGCAGCCAAATCATGGCCCGTGCTAATGAAAAACTGTTTTTT	CASSQIMARANEKLFF
TRBV18	TRBD1	.	TRBJ1-1	TGTGCCAGCTCAAACACAGGGGGCGGGGGTCCTGAAGCTTTCTTT	CASSNTGGGGPEAFF
TRBV29-1	.	.	TRBJ2-4	TGCAGCGTTGAACTCATTAACATTCAGTACTTC	CSVELINIQYF
TRBV5-4	.	.	TRBJ1-2	TGTGCCAGCAGCTTGCAGGATAACTATGGCTACACCTTC	CASSLQDNYGYTF
TRBV4-2	.	.	TRBJ2-3	TGTGCCAGCAGCGGAGAGTCCGGCACAGATACGCAGTATTTT	CASSGESGTDTQYF
TRBV12-3/TRBV12-4	TRBD2	.	TRBJ2-7	TGTGCCAGCAGTTTAGAACTAGCGGGCGAGCAGTACTTC	CASSLELAGEQYF
TRBV7-9	TRBD1	.	TRBJ1-1	TGTGCCAGCAGCTTAAGGACAGGGGGCGAGACTGAAGCTTTCTTT	CASSLRTGGETEAFF
TRBV20-1	TRBD2	.	TRBJ2-3	TGCAGTGCCCCAACCGGGGGGGGCCGAGATACGCAGTATTTT	CSAPTGGGRDTQYF
TRBV12-3/TRBV12-4	TRBD1	.	TRBJ1-5	TGTGCCAGCAGTGCCGGGACAGGGGGGACGGGACAGCCCCAGCATTTT	CASSAGTGGTGQPQHF
TRBV12-3/TRBV12-4	TRBD1	.	TRBJ1-1	TGTGCCAGCGGACAGGAGACAACTGAAGCTTTCTTT	CASGQETTEAFF
TRBV18	TRBD2	.	TRBJ2-7	TGTGCCAGCTCACCTCAAACTAGCGGTACCTCCTACGAGCAGTACTTC	CASSPQTSGTSYEQYF
TRBV28	.	.	TRBJ2-5	TGTGCCAGCATGGCGGGCTCGGAGACCCAGTACTTC	CASMAGSETQYF
TRBV12-3/TRBV12-4	.	once	TRBJ1-1	TGTGCCAGCAATCCTACAGGGAATAAGAACACTGAAGCTTTCTTT	CASNPTGNKNTEAFF
TRBV12-3/TRBV12-4	TRBD2	.	TRBJ2-1	TGTGCCAGCAGAGGGGCGGGAGGCAATGAGCAGTTCTTC	CASRGAGGNEQFF
TRBV29-1	TRBD1	.	TRBJ2-7	TGCAGCGTTGAAGCCGGGGACAGAGCCTACGAGCAGTACTTC	CSVEAGDRAYEQYF